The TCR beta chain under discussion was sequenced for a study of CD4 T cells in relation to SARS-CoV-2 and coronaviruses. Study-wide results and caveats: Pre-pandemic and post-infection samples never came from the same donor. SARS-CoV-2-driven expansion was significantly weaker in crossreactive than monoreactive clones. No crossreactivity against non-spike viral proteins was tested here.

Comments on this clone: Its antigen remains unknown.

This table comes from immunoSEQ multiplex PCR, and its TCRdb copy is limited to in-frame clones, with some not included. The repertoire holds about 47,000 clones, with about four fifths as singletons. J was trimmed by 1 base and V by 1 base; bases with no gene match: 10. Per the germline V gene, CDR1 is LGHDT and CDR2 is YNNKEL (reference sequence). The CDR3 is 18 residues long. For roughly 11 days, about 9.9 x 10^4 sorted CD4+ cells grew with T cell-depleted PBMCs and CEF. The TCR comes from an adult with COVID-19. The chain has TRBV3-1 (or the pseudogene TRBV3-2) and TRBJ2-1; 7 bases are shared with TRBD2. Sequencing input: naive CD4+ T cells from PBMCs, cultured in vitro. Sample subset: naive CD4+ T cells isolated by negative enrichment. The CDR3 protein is CASSQVRSGTRSYNEQFF. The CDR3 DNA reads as TGTGCCAGCAGCCAAGTACGGAGCGGGACTCGGTCCTACAATGAGCAGTTCTTC.